The 17 T cell receptor beta chains reported below all come from one sample, sequenced in a study of CD8 T cells in Susac syndrome. A quantity of about 0.5 to 1 ug RNA underwent reverse transcription using random hexamers. TCRdb reanalysed the immunoSEQ multiplex PCR reads using MiXCR and keeps one entry per CDR3 protein. Of over 100,000 distinct CDR3 sequences in the sample, roughly 94% were seen once. What was sequenced was CD8+ T cells from PBMCs. The receptors originated from a human donor with Susac syndrome.

This rearrangement joins TRBV29-1 to TRBJ1-2; D is ambiguous. Germline CDR1 SQVTM, CDR2 ANQGSEA. V lost 4 bases, J lost 8 bases, and 17 bases lay in between. The CDR3 length is 13 residues. The CDR3 DNA reads TGCAGCGTTGTGGGGAAGGAGGCGCAGGGCTACACCTTC. Encoded protein: CSVVGKEAQGYTF.

V and J are TRBV20-1 and TRBJ1-2; 8 bases agree with TRBD1. Germline CDR1 is DFQATT and CDR2 is SNEGSKA (reference sequence). Germline trimming cut 1 base from V and 5 bases from J; bases unmatched to any gene: 9. This CDR3 has 15 residues. In DNA, the CDR3 is TGCAGTGCTAGAGTGCTTCCGGACAGGGTTTATGGCTACACCTTC. It codes for CSARVLPDRVYGYTF.

In this sample, this clonotype turned up a few times. This chain connects TRBV7-6 to TRBJ1-1; D may be TRBD1 (5 bases). Per the germline V gene, CDR1 is SGHVS and CDR2 is FNYEAQ. V lost 5 bases to trimming and J lost 4 bases, with 17 bases between them. CDR3 length: 15 amino acids. DNA for the CDR3: TGTGCCAGCAGCATTAGCCCCCAGGGCTCCACTGAAGCTTTCTTT. This gives the protein CASSISPQGSTEAFF.

The rearrangement uses TRBV9 and TRBJ2-5; 13 nucleotides line up with TRBD2. V lost 0 bases to trimming and J lost 1 base; unmatched junction nucleotides: 6. The germline V gene encodes CDR1 SGDLS and CDR2 YYNGEE. This CDR3 contains 18 residues. The CDR3 sequence is CASSVGTSGGPPQETQYF. The DNA of the CDR3 is TGTGCCAGCAGCGTAGGGACTAGCGGGGGCCCCCCCCAAGAGACCCAGTACTTC.

The chain links TRBV7-9 to TRBJ2-1; 7 bases align to TRBD1. This CDR3 has 15 residues. The V and J ends lost 3 bases and 1 base, in that order; junction bases with no gene match: 3. The V gene's germline CDR1 is SEHNR and CDR2 FQNEAQ (reference sequence). The CDR3 DNA is TGTGCCAGCAGCTTCCAACAGGGGTCCTACAATGAGCAGTTCTTC. Its protein product is CASSFQQGSYNEQFF. Full variable domain (missing parts from reference TRBV7-9 and TRBJ2-1): DTGVSQNPRHKITKRGQNVTFRCDPISEHNRLYWYRQTLGQGPEFLTYFQNEAQLEKSRLLSDRFSAERPKGSFSTLEIQRTEQGDSAMYLCASSFQQGSYNEQFFGPGTRLTVL.

V gene TRBV21-1 combines with J gene TRBJ2-7; TRBD1 is taken as the D call from the table, unchecked against the DNA. TRBV21-1 is a listed pseudogene. This CDR3 has 15 residues. As DNA, the CDR3 is TGTGCCAGCATCCCGCCCCTCGGGCACCCCTACGAGCAGTACTTC. The encoded protein is CASIPPLGHPYEQYF.

The chain links TRBV27 to TRBJ2-2; D unresolved. The germline V and J ends were trimmed by 2 bases and 7 bases, with 8 bases remaining between them. The V gene's germline CDR1 is MNHEY and CDR2 SMNVEV (reference sequence). This CDR3 spans 13 amino acids. Written as DNA, the CDR3 is TGTGCCAGCAGTTTAGTAGGGCACGGGGAGCTGTTTTTT. This sequence encodes CASSLVGHGELFF.

The chain has TRBV20-1 and TRBJ1-2; D possibly corresponds to TRBD1 (6 bases). The CDR3 length is 13 residues. Trimming took off 5 bases at V and 7 bases at J, with 17 bases between the two ends. Germline CDR1 DFQATT, CDR2 SNEGSKA (reference sequence). The CDR3, as DNA: TGCAGTGCTGATCCGGGACAAGCTAGTGGCTACACCTTC. Translation gives CSADPGQASGYTF.

V usage is TRBV9 and J usage is TRBJ2-7; 12 bases are a match to TRBD2. Germline V CDR1 and CDR2: SGDLS, YYNGEE. After removal of 3 bases from V and 9 bases from J, the junction contained 7 bases not matched to a gene. CDR3 length: 14 residues. CDR3 residues: CASSELAGGNGQYF. CDR3 nucleotide sequence: TGTGCCAGCAGCGAACTAGCGGGGGGAAATGGGCAGTACTTC.

The J gene is TRBJ1-2, the V gene TRBV6-6; maybe TRBD1 (6 bases). Germline V CDR1 and CDR2: MNHNY, SVGAGI (reference sequence). Deletions cut 6 bases from V and 10 bases from J, with 24 bases between. The CDR3 consists of 15 residues. The CDR3 region has the DNA TGTGCCAGCAGATTCCAGGGGTTTGGGGGTCATGACTACACCTTC. Translated: CASRFQGFGGHDYTF.

J is TRBJ2-1 and V is TRBV5-4; 7 bases align to TRBD1. The CDR3 loop spans 13 amino acids. Germline CDR1 and CDR2: SGHNT and YYREEE (reference sequence). J gave up 10 bases and V 3 bases, and 7 bases lay outside the gene matches. The CDR3, as DNA: TGTGCCAGCAGCTATTACAGGGGTTCGGAGCAGTTCTTC. It yields the protein CASSYYRGSEQFF. Full variable domain (remainder filled in from reference TRBV5-4 and TRBJ2-1): ETGVTQSPTHLIKTRGQQVTLRCSSQSGHNTVSWYQQALGQGPQFIFQYYREEENGRGNFPPRFSGLQFPNYSSELNVNALELDDSALYLCASSYYRGSEQFFGPGTRLTVL.

The chain links TRBV27 to TRBJ1-5, with D maybe TRBD1 (5 bases). CDR1 MNHEY and CDR2 SMNVEV come from the germline V gene (reference sequence). This CDR3 spans 14 amino acids. The V and J ends lost 6 bases and 1 base respectively, with 10 bases between them. CDR3 sequence: CASRGTASNQPQHF. The CDR3 bases are TGTGCCAGCAGGGGGACTGCCAGCAATCAGCCCCAGCATTTT.

The CDR3 loop is CSIMRTPEAFF. DNA for the CDR3: TGCAGTATAATGAGGACCCCCGAAGCTTTCTTT. This chain joins TRBV29-1 and TRBJ1-1; D gene ambiguous. The length of the CDR3 is 11 residues. Germline CDR1 and CDR2: SQVTM and ANQGSEA.

V and J are TRBV18 and TRBJ2-7; D call uncertain. The V end was cut by 2 bases, the J end by 3 bases, with 8 bases between. CDR1 KGHSH and CDR2 LQKENI come from the germline V gene. This CDR3 spans 13 amino acids. The CDR3 nucleotides are TGTGCCAGCTCACCAGGGCATAACTACGAGCAGTACTTC. It encodes CASSPGHNYEQYF.

V is TRBV19 and J is TRBJ1-2; 9 bases line up with TRBD1. The CDR3 contains 15 residues. Per germline, CDR1 LNHDA and CDR2 SQIVND (reference sequence). V lost 3 bases, J lost 4 bases, and 6 bases stayed unmatched. The CDR3 protein is CASSIPGQGSYGYTF. The CDR3, as DNA: TGTGCCAGTAGTATTCCGGGACAGGGATCCTATGGCTACACCTTC.

V and J are TRBV6-2 or TRBV6-3 and TRBJ2-1; TRBD2 agrees at 8 bases. This CDR3 comprises 16 residues. The V gene's germline CDR1 is MNHEY and CDR2 SVGEGT. The V and J ends lost 6 bases and 3 bases, in that order; junction bases with no gene match: 10. In DNA, the CDR3 is TGTGCCAGCAGGAGCCCGGGACTAGGGGTCTACAATGAGCAGTTCTTC. It specifies CASRSPGLGVYNEQFF.

J is TRBJ2-3 and V is TRBV9; 10 positions match TRBD2. The J segment lost 2 bases and the V segment lost 1 base, leaving 10 bases of the junction unmatched. Germline CDR1 and CDR2: SGDLS and YYNGEE. CDR3 length: 18 residues. The CDR3 DNA is TGTGCCAGCAGCGTATCCGGGACTAGCGAGGGGTACACAGATACGCAGTATTTT. The encoded protein is CASSVSGTSEGYTDTQYF.